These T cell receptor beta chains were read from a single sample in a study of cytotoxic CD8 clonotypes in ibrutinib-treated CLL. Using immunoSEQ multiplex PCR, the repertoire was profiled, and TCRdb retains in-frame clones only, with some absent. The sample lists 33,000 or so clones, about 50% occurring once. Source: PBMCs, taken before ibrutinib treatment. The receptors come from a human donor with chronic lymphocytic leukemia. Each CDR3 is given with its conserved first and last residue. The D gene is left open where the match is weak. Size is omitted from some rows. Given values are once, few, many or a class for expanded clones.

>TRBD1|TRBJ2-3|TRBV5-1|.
CASSLGAGGDSDTQYF
TGCGCCAGCAGCTTGGGTGCAGGGGGTGATTCAGATACGCAGTATTTT
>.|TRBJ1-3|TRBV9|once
CASSPGHSTFSGNTIYF
TGTGCCAGCAGCCCAGGACACTCCACCTTCTCTGGAAACACCATATATTTT
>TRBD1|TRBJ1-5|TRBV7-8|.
CASSFATGVGQPQHF
TGTGCCAGCAGCTTTGCGACAGGGGTCGGTCAGCCCCAGCATTTT
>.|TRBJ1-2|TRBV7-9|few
CASSLLQDYGYTF
TGTGCCAGCAGCTTACTACAGGACTATGGCTACACCTTC
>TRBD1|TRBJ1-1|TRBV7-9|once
CASSSSSTGTETEAFF
TGTGCCAGCAGCTCCTCCTCAACCGGGACAGAGACTGAAGCTTTCTTT
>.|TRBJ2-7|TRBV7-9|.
CASSTRTVDEQYF
TGTGCCAGCAGCACCCGGACAGTCGACGAGCAGTACTTC
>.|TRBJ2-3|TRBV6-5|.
CASSYSGFVGTQYF
TGTGCCAGCAGTTACTCTGGATTCGTCGGGACGCAGTATTTT
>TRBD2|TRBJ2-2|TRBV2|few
CASGRGAAGELFF
TGTGCCAGCGGGCGGGGGGCGGCCGGGGAGCTGTTTTTT
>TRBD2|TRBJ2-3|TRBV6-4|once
CASSRAGGSTDTQYF
TGTGCCAGCAGTAGGGCGGGGGGGAGCACAGATACGCAGTATTTT
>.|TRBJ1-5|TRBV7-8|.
CASSLSHRVDSNQPQHF
TGTGCCAGCAGCTTATCCCACAGGGTTGATAGCAATCAGCCCCAGCATTTT
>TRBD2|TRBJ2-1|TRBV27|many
CASSPPGTSLVGEQFF
TGTGCCAGCAGTCCCCCCGGGACTAGTTTGGTCGGTGAGCAGTTCTTC
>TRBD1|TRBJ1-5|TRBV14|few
CASSQGQGRYQPQHF
TGTGCCAGCAGCCAGGGACAGGGCCGTTATCAGCCCCAGCATTTT
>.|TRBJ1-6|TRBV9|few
CASSVTGFSPLHF
TGTGCCAGCAGCGTCACAGGTTTTTCACCCCTCCACTTT
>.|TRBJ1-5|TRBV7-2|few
CASSFGARGAQHF
TGTGCCAGCAGCTTCGGTGCGCGGGGAGCCCAGCATTTT
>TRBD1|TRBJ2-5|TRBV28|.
CASSHGTVQETQYF
TGTGCCAGCAGCCACGGGACAGTTCAAGAGACCCAGTACTTC
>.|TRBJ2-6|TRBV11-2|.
CASSLQRDSVSSGANVLTF
TGTGCCAGCAGCCTACAGCGGGACAGCGTTAGCTCTGGGGCCAACGTCCTGACTTTC
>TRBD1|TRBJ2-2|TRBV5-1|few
CASSLGTGGSTGELFF
TGCGCCAGCAGCTTGGGGACAGGGGGGAGCACCGGGGAGCTGTTTTTT
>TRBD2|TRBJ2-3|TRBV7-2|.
CASIREGFTDTQYF
TGTGCCAGCATTAGGGAGGGCTTCACAGATACGCAGTATTTT
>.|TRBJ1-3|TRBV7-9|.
CASTYTTGNTIYF
TGTGCCAGCACCTACACGACCGGAAACACCATATATTTT
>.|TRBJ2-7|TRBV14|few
CASSQDGRGSYEQYF
TGTGCCAGCAGCCAAGATGGCAGGGGCTCCTACGAGCAGTACTTC
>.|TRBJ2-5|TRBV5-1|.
CASGEGAEETQYF
TGCGCCAGCGGGGAGGGGGCCGAAGAGACCCAGTACTTC
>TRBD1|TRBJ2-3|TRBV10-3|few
CAIRDRGNTDTQYF
TGTGCCATCAGGGACAGGGGGAACACAGATACGCAGTATTTT
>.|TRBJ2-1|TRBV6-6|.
CASSEDLWINEQFF
TGTGCCAGCAGCGAGGACCTTTGGATCAATGAGCAGTTCTTC
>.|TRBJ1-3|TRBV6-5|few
CASSYSFENTIYF
TGTGCCAGCAGTTACTCGTTCGAAAACACCATATATTTT
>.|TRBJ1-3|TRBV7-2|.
CASSLAGTTGNTIYF
TGTGCCAGCAGCTTAGCAGGGACCACTGGAAACACCATATATTTT
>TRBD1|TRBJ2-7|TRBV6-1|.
CASSVNDRVGYEQYF
TGTGCCAGCAGTGTTAATGACAGGGTAGGCTACGAGCAGTACTTC
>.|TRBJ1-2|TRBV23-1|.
CASSLTHRRNYGYTF
TGCGCCAGCAGTCTCACACACCGACGCAACTATGGCTACACCTTC
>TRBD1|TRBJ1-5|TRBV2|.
CASGADRGRGQPQHF
TGTGCCAGCGGCGCGGACAGGGGAAGGGGTCAGCCCCAGCATTTT
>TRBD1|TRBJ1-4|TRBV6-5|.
CASSNTGDNEKLFF
TGTGCCAGCAGTAATACAGGGGATAATGAAAAACTGTTTTTT
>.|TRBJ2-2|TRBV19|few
CASSLTAQGWTGELFF
TGTGCCAGTAGCCTCACCGCGCAGGGTTGGACCGGGGAGCTGTTTTTT
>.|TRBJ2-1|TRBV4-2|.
CASSQDGYNEQFF
TGTGCCAGCAGCCAAGATGGCTACAATGAGCAGTTCTTC
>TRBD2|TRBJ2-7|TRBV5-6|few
CASSPVAGDEQYF
TGTGCCAGCAGCCCCGTAGCGGGCGACGAGCAGTACTTC
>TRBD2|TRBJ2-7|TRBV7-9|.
CASSTTSGALFYEQYF
TGTGCCAGCAGCACTACTAGCGGGGCCCTCTTCTACGAGCAGTACTTC
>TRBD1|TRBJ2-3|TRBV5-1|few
CASSLRRGQGATDTQYF
TGCGCCAGCAGCTTGAGGAGGGGACAGGGGGCCACAGATACGCAGTATTTT
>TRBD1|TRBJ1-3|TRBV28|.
CASSWVTGTPGLEGNTIYF
TGTGCCAGCAGTTGGGTGACAGGGACCCCCGGCCTTGAGGGAAACACCATATATTTT
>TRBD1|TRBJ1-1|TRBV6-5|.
CASSRPDRGPTEAFF
TGTGCCAGCAGTCGACCGGACAGGGGGCCCACTGAAGCTTTCTTT
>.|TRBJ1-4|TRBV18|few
CASSPTGGEKLFF
TGTGCCAGCTCGCCGACAGGCGGTGAAAAACTGTTTTTT
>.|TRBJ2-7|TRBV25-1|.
CASSEFYEQYF
TGTGCCAGCAGTGAATTCTACGAGCAGTACTTC
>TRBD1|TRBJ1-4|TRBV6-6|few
CASKDHGGQVNEKLFF
TGTGCCAGCAAGGACCACGGGGGACAGGTGAATGAAAAACTGTTTTTT
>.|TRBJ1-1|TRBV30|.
CAWSLGQITEAFF
TGTGCCTGGAGTCTTGGACAAATCACTGAAGCTTTCTTT
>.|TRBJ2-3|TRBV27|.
CASSLFPSSDTQYF
TGTGCCAGCAGTTTATTCCCTAGCTCAGATACGCAGTATTTT
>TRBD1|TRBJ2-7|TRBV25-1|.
CASSTLNRTGRYEQYF
TGTGCCAGCAGTACCCTCAACCGGACAGGGCGCTACGAGCAGTACTTC
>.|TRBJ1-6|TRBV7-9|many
CASSLRQGEAPLHF
TGTGCCAGCAGCTTAAGGCAGGGCGAGGCACCCCTCCACTTT
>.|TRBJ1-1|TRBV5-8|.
CASLLGTLYTEAFF
TGTGCCAGCCTCCTCGGGACACTCTACACTGAAGCTTTCTTT
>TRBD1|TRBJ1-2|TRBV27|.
CASRHTGGPSGYTF
TGTGCCAGCAGACACACAGGGGGGCCTTCGGGCTACACCTTC
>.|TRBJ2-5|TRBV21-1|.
CASNYGQETQYF
TGTGCCAGCAACTACGGTCAAGAGACCCAGTACTTC
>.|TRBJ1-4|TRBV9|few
CASSVGDTRSGEKLFF
TGTGCCAGCAGCGTAGGTGACACCCGAAGTGGTGAAAAACTGTTTTTT
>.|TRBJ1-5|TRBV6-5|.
CASSYSWGGGDQPQHF
TGTGCCAGCAGTTACTCGTGGGGGGGTGGTGATCAGCCCCAGCATTTT
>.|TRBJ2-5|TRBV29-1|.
CSVQGAPPDQETQYF
TGCAGCGTACAAGGGGCCCCTCCCGACCAAGAGACCCAGTACTTC
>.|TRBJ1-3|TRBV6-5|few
CASSYGFSGNTIYF
TGTGCCAGCAGTTACGGGTTCTCTGGAAACACCATATATTTT
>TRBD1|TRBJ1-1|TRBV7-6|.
CASSSTGAGTEAFF
TGTGCCAGCAGCTCGACAGGGGCAGGGACTGAAGCTTTCTTT
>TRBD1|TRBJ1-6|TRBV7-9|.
CASSSLRDSNSPLHF
TGTGCCAGCAGCTCTCTCCGGGACAGTAATTCACCCCTCCACTTT
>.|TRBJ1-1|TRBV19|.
CASSMTGMGTEAFF
TGTGCCAGTAGTATGACAGGTATGGGCACTGAAGCTTTCTTT
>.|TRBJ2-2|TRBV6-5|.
CASSYYQGSGELFF
TGTGCCAGCAGTTATTACCAGGGGTCCGGGGAGCTGTTTTTT
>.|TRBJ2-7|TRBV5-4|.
CASSLAELEGSYEQYF
TGTGCCAGCAGCTTGGCCGAGTTGGAGGGCTCCTACGAGCAGTACTTC